Below are 25 T cell receptor beta chains sequenced from a single sample in a study of T-cell reconstitution after alpha-beta-depleted transplantation in children (dated by TCRdb to the mid-2010s). The library was made by PCR. Sequencing instrument: Illumina HiSeq 2500. Molecular barcoding was employed in the preparation of TCR libraries, with unique molecular identifiers being used to normalize TCRbeta repertoire quantification. TCRdb trimmed public reads at Q25 via fastp, called clones via MiXCR and kept in-frame beta chains. Rows matching on CDR3 protein sequence are summarized as one entry with the most common DNA and genes. The table for this sample lists about 830,000 distinct CDR3 sequences; roughly 15% of them were counted only once. Roughly 5% of the sample is held by the ten biggest clonotypes. This specimen's treatment or condition label, interpreted: allogeneic hematopoietic cell transplantation with graft depleted of TCRalphabeta T cells and CD19 B cells.

The specimen comprised PBMCs, mostly from graft donor cells, sampled 360 days after TCRalphabeta/CD19-depleted stem cell transplant. These receptors all come from a male patient younger than 18 who had a stem cell transplant for acute lymphoblastic leukemia, so the T cells may come from the graft donor.

The genes are TRBV5-4 and TRBJ2-1, with 9 positions matching TRBD2. Germline assignment: CDR1 SGHNT and CDR2 YYREEE (reference sequence). CDR3 length: 15 amino acids. V was pared by 2 bases and J by 7 bases, with 7 bases of the junction left unmatched. The CDR3 DNA follows: TGTGCCAGCAGCTTTTTGCGGGAGGGCGGAAATGAGCAGTTCTTC. It encodes CASSFLREGGNEQFF.

In this sample, this clonotype turned up a few times. The V and J genes are TRBV12-3 or TRBV12-4 and TRBJ1-1; 7 nucleotides line up with TRBD1. The CDR3 runs to 14 residues. Trimming at V came to 7 bases and at J to 7 bases, leaving 12 bases not matched to a gene. This CDR3 reads CASNTDGQADEAFF. As DNA, the CDR3 is TGTGCCAGCAATACCGATGGACAGGCCGATGAAGCTTTCTTT.

The CDR3 here is CASSRTTGTGELFF. CDR3 coding DNA: TGTGCCAGCAGCCGGACCACCGGCACCGGGGAGCTGTTTTTT. The chain recombines TRBV5-5 with TRBJ2-2; D gene ambiguous. CDR1 is SGHKS, CDR2 YYEKEE, per germline (reference sequence). Deletions cut 4 bases from V and 4 bases from J, with 11 bases between. The CDR3 has 14 amino acids.

In its sample, this clonotype was seen a few times. V is TRBV29-1 and J is TRBJ1-2, with 7 bases fitting TRBD1. CDR1 is SQVTM and CDR2 is ANQGSEA in the germline V gene. J gave up 8 bases and V 6 bases, and 18 bases lay outside the gene matches. The CDR3 spans 15 residues. The CDR3 here is CSVPMGPGGLEGYTF. The CDR3 DNA reads as TGCAGCGTCCCAATGGGACCAGGGGGACTGGAGGGCTACACCTTC.

This clonotype was observed many times. CDR3 sequence (DNA): TGCGCCAGCAGCTTGCGCGGGACTAGCGGTTACAATGAGCAGTTCTTC. Amino acid sequence: CASSLRGTSGYNEQFF. The chain joins TRBV5-1 to TRBJ2-1; 11 bases line up with TRBD2. The CDR3 spans 16 residues. V trimming: 1 base; J trimming: 4 bases; junction bases outside the gene matches: 4. CDR1 is SGHRS and CDR2 is YFSETQ in the germline V gene. Looking up the rest from reference TRBV5-1 and TRBJ2-1 gives the full variable domain: KAGVTQTPRYLIKTRGQQVTLSCSPISGHRSVSWYQQTPGQGLQFLFEYFSETQRNKGNFPGRFSGRQFSNSRSEMNVSTLELGDSALYLCASSLRGTSGYNEQFFGPGTRLTVL.

This clonotype was counted a few times. The chain couples TRBV9 to TRBJ2-7; TRBD1 might be the D (5 bases). Germline assignment: CDR1 SGDLS and CDR2 YYNGEE. This CDR3 is built from 15 residues. Trimming took 0 bases from V and 0 from J, leaving 10 bases between them. CDR3 residues: CASSVGGPSSYEQYF. The CDR3 bases are TGTGCCAGCAGCGTAGGGGGCCCGAGCTCCTACGAGCAGTACTTC.

The gene calls are TRBV20-1 and TRBJ2-7, with a tentative D call TRBD2 (7 bases). The CDR3 totals 12 residues. CDR1 and CDR2 from the germline V gene are DFQATT and SNEGSKA (reference sequence). V dropped 7 bases and J dropped 4 bases, with 14 bases sitting between them. CDR3 in amino acids: CSGLGGRYEQYF. The DNA for the CDR3 is TGCAGTGGGCTCGGGGGGCGATACGAGCAGTACTTC.

The chain has TRBV7-2 and TRBJ2-2; D is undetermined. Trimming stripped 3 bases from V and 0 bases from J, with 8 bases between. This CDR3 has 15 residues. Germline assignment: CDR1 SGHTA and CDR2 FQGNSA. The CDR3 nucleotides are TGTGCCAGCAGCTTTTGGGTGCCGAACACCGGGGAGCTGTTTTTT. This codes for CASSFWVPNTGELFF. Using reference TRBV7-2 and TRBJ2-2 for the parts outside the CDR3, the full variable domain is GAGVSQSPSNKVTEKGKDVELRCDPISGHTALYWYRQSLGQGLEFLIYFQGNSAPDKSGLPSDRFSAERTGGSVSTLTIQRTQQEDSAVYLCASSFWVPNTGELFFGEGSRLTVL.

This sequence joins TRBV10-3 and TRBJ2-5; D tentatively reads TRBD1 or TRBD2 (6 bases each). Trimming removed 8 bases at V and 5 bases at J, with 12 bases between. The CDR3 has 12 amino acids. Germline CDR1 ENHRY, CDR2 SYGVKD. The CDR3 region has the DNA TGTGCCATCGGAGGGGGAGGCGAGACCCAGTACTTC. Its protein is CAIGGGGETQYF.

The sample holds a few counts of this clonotype. The genes are TRBV15 and TRBJ1-6; D is unclear. Per the germline V gene, CDR1 is LNHNV and CDR2 is YYDKDF (reference sequence). This CDR3 spans 13 amino acids. V shed 0 bases and J shed 10 bases, with 7 bases lying between them. CDR3 region: CATSREEKSPLHF. DNA for the CDR3: TGTGCCACCAGCAGAGAAGAGAAGTCACCCCTCCACTTT.

The DNA of the CDR3 is TGTGCCAGCAGTTTTGACAGGGATCCCCTTACCCGGAACACTGAAGCTTTCTTT. Translation: CASSFDRDPLTRNTEAFF. The rearrangement joins TRBV12-3 or TRBV12-4 to TRBJ1-1; the match to TRBD1 covers 7 bases. After removal of 3 bases from V and 1 base from J, the junction contained 14 bases not matched to a gene. This CDR3 is built from 18 residues.

The chain links TRBV24-1 to TRBJ2-1; 14 positions match TRBD2. There are 15 residues in the CDR3. With 5 bases clipped from V and 8 bases from J, the junction kept 4 bases outside the gene matches. The V gene's germline CDR1 is KGHDR and CDR2 SFDVKD. CDR3 residues: CATSAGTSGRDEQFF. CDR3 sequence (DNA): TGTGCCACCAGTGCCGGGACTAGCGGGAGAGATGAGCAGTTCTTC.

This clonotype was observed at least ten times. The V call is TRBV12-3 or TRBV12-4, the J call TRBJ2-7, with TRBD1 identical over 7 bases. Trimming removed 6 bases from V and 2 bases from J; junction bases left unmatched: 7. The CDR3 is 14 residues long. CDR3 DNA sequence: TGTGCCAGCAGCAGGGACAGACCACCCTACGAGCAGTACTTC. Translation: CASSRDRPPYEQYF.

The genes are TRBV13 and TRBJ2-1; D uncertain. There are 15 residues in the CDR3. From germline, CDR1 is PRHDT and CDR2 FYEKMQ (reference sequence). Trimming removed 4 bases at V and 5 bases at J, with 15 bases between. Here the CDR3 reads CASSSATRAHNEQFF. The CDR3 region has the DNA TGTGCCAGCAGCTCGGCAACAAGGGCCCACAATGAGCAGTTCTTC.

The rearrangement uses TRBV11-1 and TRBJ1-1, with 8 bases matching TRBD1. With V trimmed by 6 bases and J by 1 base, 22 bases remained unmatched. Looked up from germline, CDR1 is SGHAT and CDR2 is FQDESV (reference sequence). This CDR3 spans 20 amino acids. The CDR3, as DNA: TGTGCCAGCAGTTCCGAGGGGCCCAGGGGGCTATATTTTTCGAACACTGAAGCTTTCTTT. This sequence encodes CASSSEGPRGLYFSNTEAFF.

This chain links TRBV29-1 with TRBJ2-3, with 9 bases fitting TRBD2. Losses at the gene ends were 1 base for V and 0 bases for J; bases not matched to a gene: 8. The V gene's germline CDR1 is SQVTM and CDR2 ANQGSEA. The CDR3 totals 17 residues. The CDR3 nucleotides read TGCAGCGTTGAAGTGCCTTCGGGACTAGCTAGCACAGATACGCAGTATTTT. Translation: CSVEVPSGLASTDTQYF.

As to this clonotype: This clone may be a read error of a much larger clone one base away. CDR3 DNA: TGTGCCAGCAGCCAGGAGGCTAGTCCCGGGGAGCTGTTTTTT. This gives the protein CASSQEASPGELFF. The rearrangement uses TRBV3-1 and TRBJ2-2, with TRBD2 as a possible D gene (5 bases). This CDR3 comprises 14 residues. Trimming took off 3 bases at V and 6 bases at J, with 11 bases between the two ends. The germline CDR1 and CDR2 sequences are LGHDT and YNNKEL (reference sequence).

This clonotype showed up just a few times. The CDR3 protein is CASSWGQERDEQYF. The CDR3 nucleotides are TGTGCCAGCAGCTGGGGACAGGAGCGGGACGAGCAGTACTTC. The rearrangement links TRBV7-8 to TRBJ2-7; 8 bases line up with TRBD1. This CDR3 has 14 amino acids. Trimming took 4 bases from V and 5 from J; bases not matched to a gene: 7. In germline, CDR1 is SGHVS, CDR2 FQNEAQ.

The V and J genes are TRBV21-1 and TRBJ1-1. TRBV21-1 is recorded as a pseudogene. The CDR3 spans 14 residues. CDR3 sequence reads: CASSKPEGNTEAFF. The CDR3 region has the DNA TGTGCCAGCAGCAAACCCGAGGGGAACACTGAAGCTTTCTTT.

The V gene is TRBV27, the J gene TRBJ1-2; 10 positions match TRBD1. Germline trimming cut 5 bases from V and 6 bases from J; bases unmatched to any gene: 3. The CDR3 has 13 amino acids. The germline gives CDR1 MNHEY, CDR2 SMNVEV (reference sequence). The CDR3 sequence: CASSRQGADGYTF. CDR3 DNA: TGTGCCAGCAGTAGACAGGGGGCGGATGGCTACACCTTC.

This clonotype was found a few times. This sequence joins TRBV5-8 and TRBJ2-1, with TRBD2 identical over 8 bases. Per the germline V gene, CDR1 is SGHTS and CDR2 is YDEGEE. The CDR3 is made up of 14 amino acids. With V trimmed by 1 base and J by 9 bases, 6 bases remained unmatched. CDR3 DNA: TGTGCCAGCAGCTTGTTGGCCGGGAGGGGTGAGCAGTTCTTC. Its protein product is CASSLLAGRGEQFF. The variable domain in full, with the rest retrieved from reference TRBV5-8 and TRBJ2-1, is EAGVTQSPTHLIKTRGQQATLRCSPISGHTSVYWYQQALGLGLQFLLWYDEGEERNRGNFPPRFSGRQFPNYSSELNVNALELEDSALYLCASSLLAGRGEQFFGPGTRLTVL.

This clonotype occurred a few times. The chain is built from TRBV5-1 and TRBJ1-1; D unclear. This CDR3 spans 12 amino acids. V shed 4 bases and J shed 5 bases, with 9 bases lying between them. CDR1 SGHRS and CDR2 YFSETQ come from the germline V gene. CDR3 protein: CASSRLRTEAFF. Here the CDR3 DNA reads TGCGCCAGCAGCCGCCTGAGGACTGAAGCTTTCTTT.

The chain has TRBV14 and TRBJ2-1; possible D gene TRBD1, 5 bases. V lost 1 base to trimming and J lost 8 bases, with 12 bases between them. The CDR3 contains 14 residues. The germline gives CDR1 SGHDN, CDR2 FVKESK. The CDR3 sequence is CASSQGGPPHEQFF. CDR3 coding DNA: TGTGCCAGCAGCCAAGGGGGCCCCCCACATGAGCAGTTCTTC.

V is TRBV6-5 and J is TRBJ1-1; D gene uncertain. V lost 4 bases and J 11 bases, leaving 14 bases between the germline ends. The CDR3 extends over 12 amino acids. Per the germline V gene, CDR1 is MNHEY and CDR2 is SVGAGI. CDR3 DNA sequence: TGTGCCAGCAGTTCCCCCTTCTTAGAGGCTTTCTTT. It translates to CASSSPFLEAFF.

This clonotype was counted a few times. V and J are TRBV5-1 and TRBJ2-3, with D possibly TRBD2 on 6 matching bases. CDR3 length: 17 residues. The germline gives CDR1 SGHRS, CDR2 YFSETQ. V was cut by 1 base and J by 0 bases, with 15 bases left in between. CDR3 residues: CASSLKRAGSSTDTQYF. In DNA, the CDR3 is TGCGCCAGCAGCTTGAAGCGGGCGGGGTCTAGCACAGATACGCAGTATTTT.